A selection of T cell receptor beta chains follows, all from one sample in a study of shared clonotypes between healthy human individuals. Using immunoSEQ multiplex PCR, the repertoire was profiled, and TCRdb retains in-frame clones only, with some absent. The top ten hold around 1.8% of the sample, which has approximately 700,000 clones, about three quarters seen once. What was sequenced was memory CD4+ T cells sorted from blood. The receptors derive from a woman in her twenties or thirties in good health. CDR3s include the opening cysteine and the closing phenylalanine or tryptophan. The listing skips clone size in some rows; elsewhere it reads once, few, many or a size class.

TRBV6-5,.,TRBJ1-3,CASSYDSDPANTIYF
TRBV21-1,.,TRBJ1-4,CASSKVGHYITTNEKLFF
TRBV15,.,TRBJ1-5,CATSRAGGNQPQHF
TRBV5-5,once,TRBJ2-7,CASSPSGLVYEQYF
TRBV11-2,.,TRBJ2-1,CASSVEGYTYNEQFF
TRBV4-1,few,TRBJ2-2,CASSQQGLAGGTGELFF
TRBV6-5,.,TRBJ2-5,CASSEDPRATQYF
TRBV5-5,once,TRBJ1-3,CASSLVGTGSSGNTIYF
TRBV6-1,.,TRBJ2-1,CASSDLGNEQFF
TRBV6-1,.,TRBJ2-3,CASRTRGGSTDTQYF